This T cell receptor (beta chain) comes out of a study of blood T cells in healthy people across ages. Across the study: Researchers report that template switching captured about one barcoded beta molecule per two T cells. General study results and limits: More naive CD4+ cells and higher diversity marked long-lived donors relative to aged donors.

The CDR3 totals 13 residues. CDR1 SGHDN and CDR2 FVKESK come from the germline V gene. V gave up 0 bases and J gave up 8 bases, with 8 bases separating them. The authors ran a second PCR of about 6 to 11 cycles using a sample-barcoded 5' primer and a J-beta primer mix. Each TCR beta cDNA got a 12-nucleotide random molecular identifier. Sequencing recovered at least 2.5 million CDR3-containing paired-end reads from each sample. Each CDR3 protein gets one entry after TCRdb re-called the 5' RACE reads with MiXCR. The table has 800,000 to 1,000,000 distinct CDR3 sequences, roughly 48% seen once. About this clonotype: Antigen specificity is unknown.

Input material: blood. The origin of this receptor is a man under 40 in good health. The chain recombines TRBV14 with TRBJ2-1; D gene unclear. The CDR3 DNA reads TGTGCCAGCAGCCAAGATGGATTCGATGAGCAGTTCTTC. Amino acids: CASSQDGFDEQFF.